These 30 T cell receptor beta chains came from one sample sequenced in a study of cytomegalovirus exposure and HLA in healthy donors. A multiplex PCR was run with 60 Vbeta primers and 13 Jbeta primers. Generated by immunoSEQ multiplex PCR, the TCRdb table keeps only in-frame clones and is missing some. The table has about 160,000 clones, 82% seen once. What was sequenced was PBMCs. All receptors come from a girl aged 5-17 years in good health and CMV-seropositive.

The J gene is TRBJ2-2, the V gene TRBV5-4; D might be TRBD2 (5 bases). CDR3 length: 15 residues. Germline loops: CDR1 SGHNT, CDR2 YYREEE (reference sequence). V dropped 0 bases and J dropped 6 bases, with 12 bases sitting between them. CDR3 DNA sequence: TGTGCCAGCAGCTTGGGGGTTATGAGGGCCGGGGAGCTGTTTTTT. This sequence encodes CASSLGVMRAGELFF.

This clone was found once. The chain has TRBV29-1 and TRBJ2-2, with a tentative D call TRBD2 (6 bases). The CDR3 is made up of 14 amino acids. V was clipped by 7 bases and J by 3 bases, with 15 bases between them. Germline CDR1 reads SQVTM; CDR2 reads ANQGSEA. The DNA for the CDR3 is TGCAGCGCTACCTCCAGGGAGGACACCGGGGAGCTGTTTTTT. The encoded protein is CSATSREDTGELFF.

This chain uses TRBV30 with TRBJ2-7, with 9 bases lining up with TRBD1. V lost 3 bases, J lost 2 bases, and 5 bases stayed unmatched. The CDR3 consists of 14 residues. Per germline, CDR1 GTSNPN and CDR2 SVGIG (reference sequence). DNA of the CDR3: TGTGCCTGGAGGCCGGGACAGGGTCCCTACGAGCAGTACTTC. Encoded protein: CAWRPGQGPYEQYF.

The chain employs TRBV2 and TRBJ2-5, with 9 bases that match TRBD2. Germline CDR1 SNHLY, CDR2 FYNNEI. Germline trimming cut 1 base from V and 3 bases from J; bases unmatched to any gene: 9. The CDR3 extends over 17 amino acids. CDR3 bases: TGTGCCAGCAGTGAAGAGGTAGCGGGGGCCGGGGAAGAGACCCAGTACTTC. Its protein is CASSEEVAGAGEETQYF.

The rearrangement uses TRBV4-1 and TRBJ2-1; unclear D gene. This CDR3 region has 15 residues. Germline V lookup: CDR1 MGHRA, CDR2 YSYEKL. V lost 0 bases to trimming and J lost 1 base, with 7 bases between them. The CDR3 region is CASSQDPQSYNEQFF. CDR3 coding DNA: TGCGCCAGCAGCCAAGATCCACAGTCCTACAATGAGCAGTTCTTC.

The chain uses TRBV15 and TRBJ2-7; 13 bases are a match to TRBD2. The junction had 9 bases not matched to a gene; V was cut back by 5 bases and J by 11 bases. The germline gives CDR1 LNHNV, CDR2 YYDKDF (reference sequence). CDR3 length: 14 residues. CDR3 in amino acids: CATSPQGLAGPEYF. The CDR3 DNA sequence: TGTGCCACCAGCCCTCAGGGACTAGCGGGACCTGAGTACTTC.

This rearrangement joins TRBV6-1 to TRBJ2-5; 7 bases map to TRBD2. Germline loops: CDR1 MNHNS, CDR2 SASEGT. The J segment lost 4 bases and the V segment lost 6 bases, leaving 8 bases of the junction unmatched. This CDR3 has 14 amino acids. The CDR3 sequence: CASSPGLRVETQYF. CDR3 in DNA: TGTGCCAGCAGCCCGGGACTAAGAGTAGAGACCCAGTACTTC.

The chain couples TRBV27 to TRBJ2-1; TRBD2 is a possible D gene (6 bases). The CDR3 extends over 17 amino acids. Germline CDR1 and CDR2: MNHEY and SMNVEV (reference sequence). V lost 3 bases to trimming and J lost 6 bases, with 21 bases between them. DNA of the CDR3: TGTGCCAGCAGTTTTGCCCCGGGAGTGGCTCTAGGCAATGAGCAGTTCTTC. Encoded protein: CASSFAPGVALGNEQFF.

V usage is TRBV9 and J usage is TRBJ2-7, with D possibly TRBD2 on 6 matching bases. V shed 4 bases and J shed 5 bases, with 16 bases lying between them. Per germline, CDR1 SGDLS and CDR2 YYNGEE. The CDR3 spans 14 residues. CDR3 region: CASSTKVGGNEQYF. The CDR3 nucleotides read TGTGCCAGCAGCACCAAGGTGGGGGGTAACGAGCAGTACTTC.

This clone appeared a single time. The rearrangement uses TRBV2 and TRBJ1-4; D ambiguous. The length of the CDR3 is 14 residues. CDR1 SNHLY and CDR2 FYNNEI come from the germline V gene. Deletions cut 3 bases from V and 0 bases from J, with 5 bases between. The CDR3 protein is CASSEAATNEKLFF. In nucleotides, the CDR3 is TGTGCCAGCAGTGAGGCAGCAACTAATGAAAAACTGTTTTTT.

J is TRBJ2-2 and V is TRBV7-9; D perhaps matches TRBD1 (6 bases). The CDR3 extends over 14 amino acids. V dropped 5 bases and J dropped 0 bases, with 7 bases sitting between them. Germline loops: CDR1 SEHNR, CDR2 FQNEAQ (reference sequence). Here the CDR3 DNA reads TGTGCCAGCAGCAACAGGGCGAACACCGGGGAGCTGTTTTTT. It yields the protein CASSNRANTGELFF.

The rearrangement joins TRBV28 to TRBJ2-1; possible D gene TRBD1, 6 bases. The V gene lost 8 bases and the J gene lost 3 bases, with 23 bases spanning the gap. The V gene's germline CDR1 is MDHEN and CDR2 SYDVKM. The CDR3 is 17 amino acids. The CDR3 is CASGSTRLGQSYNEQFF. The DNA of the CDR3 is TGTGCCAGCGGATCGACCCGACTCGGACAGAGCTACAATGAGCAGTTCTTC.

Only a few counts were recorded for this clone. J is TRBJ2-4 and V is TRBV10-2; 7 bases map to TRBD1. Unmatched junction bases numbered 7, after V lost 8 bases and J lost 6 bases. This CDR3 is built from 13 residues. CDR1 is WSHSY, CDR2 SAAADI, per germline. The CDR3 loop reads CASDSNRGNIQYF. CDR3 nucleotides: TGCGCCAGCGATTCGAACAGGGGAAACATTCAGTACTTC.

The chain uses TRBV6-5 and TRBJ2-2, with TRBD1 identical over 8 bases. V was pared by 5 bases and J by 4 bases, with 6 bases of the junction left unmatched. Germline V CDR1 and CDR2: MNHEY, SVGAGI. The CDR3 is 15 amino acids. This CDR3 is CASSQLTGGTGELFF. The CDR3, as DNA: TGTGCCAGCAGTCAACTTACAGGGGGCACCGGGGAGCTGTTTTTT.

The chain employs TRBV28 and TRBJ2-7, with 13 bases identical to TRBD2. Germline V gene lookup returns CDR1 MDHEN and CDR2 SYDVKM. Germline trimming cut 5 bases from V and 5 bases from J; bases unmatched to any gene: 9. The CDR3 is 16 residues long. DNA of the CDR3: TGTGCCAGCAGTCGCCCACGGACTAGCGGGAGCCACGAGCAGTACTTC. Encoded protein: CASSRPRTSGSHEQYF. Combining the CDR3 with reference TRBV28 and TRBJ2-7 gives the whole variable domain DVKVTQSSRYLVKRTGEKVFLECVQDMDHENMFWYRQDPGLGLRLIYFSYDVKMKEKGDIPEGYSVSREKKERFSLILESASTNQTSMYLCASSRPRTSGSHEQYFGPGTRLTVT.

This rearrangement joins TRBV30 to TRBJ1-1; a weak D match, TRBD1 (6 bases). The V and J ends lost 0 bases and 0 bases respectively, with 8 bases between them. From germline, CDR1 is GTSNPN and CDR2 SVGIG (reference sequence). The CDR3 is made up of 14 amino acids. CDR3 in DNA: TGTGCCTGGAGTGTAACAGGGCTGAACACTGAAGCTTTCTTT. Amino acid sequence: CAWSVTGLNTEAFF.

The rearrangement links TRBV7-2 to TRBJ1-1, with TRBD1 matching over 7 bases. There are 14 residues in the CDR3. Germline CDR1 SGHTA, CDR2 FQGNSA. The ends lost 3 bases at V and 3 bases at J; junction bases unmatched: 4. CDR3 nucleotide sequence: TGTGCCAGCAGCTTTAACCAGGGGGACACTGAAGCTTTCTTT. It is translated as CASSFNQGDTEAFF.

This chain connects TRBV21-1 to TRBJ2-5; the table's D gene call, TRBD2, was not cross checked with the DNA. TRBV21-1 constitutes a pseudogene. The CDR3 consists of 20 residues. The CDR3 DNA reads TGTGCCAGCAGCACCTGGGGGTCCCCGAGCCTGACTAGCGGGGAAGAGACCCAGTACTTC. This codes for CASSTWGSPSLTSGEETQYF.

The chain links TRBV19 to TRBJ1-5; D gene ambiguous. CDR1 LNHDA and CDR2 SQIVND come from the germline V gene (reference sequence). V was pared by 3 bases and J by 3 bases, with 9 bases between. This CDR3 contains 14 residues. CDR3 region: CASSMGADNQPQHF. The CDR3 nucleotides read TGTGCCAGTAGTATGGGAGCGGACAATCAGCCCCAGCATTTT.

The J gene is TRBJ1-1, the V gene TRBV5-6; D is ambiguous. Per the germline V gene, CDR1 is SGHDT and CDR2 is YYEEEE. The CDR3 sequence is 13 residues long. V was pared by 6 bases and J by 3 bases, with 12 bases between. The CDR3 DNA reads TGTGCCAGCATGGCCGGGGTCGACACTGAAGCTTTCTTT. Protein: CASMAGVDTEAFF.

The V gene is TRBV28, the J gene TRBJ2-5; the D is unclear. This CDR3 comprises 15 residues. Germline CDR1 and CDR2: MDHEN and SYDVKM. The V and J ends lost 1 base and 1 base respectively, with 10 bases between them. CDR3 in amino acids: CASSLSAGVQETQYF. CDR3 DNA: TGTGCCAGCAGTTTATCGGCAGGCGTCCAAGAGACCCAGTACTTC. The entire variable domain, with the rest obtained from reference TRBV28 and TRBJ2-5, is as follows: DVKVTQSSRYLVKRTGEKVFLECVQDMDHENMFWYRQDPGLGLRLIYFSYDVKMKEKGDIPEGYSVSREKKERFSLILESASTNQTSMYLCASSLSAGVQETQYFGPGTRLLVL.

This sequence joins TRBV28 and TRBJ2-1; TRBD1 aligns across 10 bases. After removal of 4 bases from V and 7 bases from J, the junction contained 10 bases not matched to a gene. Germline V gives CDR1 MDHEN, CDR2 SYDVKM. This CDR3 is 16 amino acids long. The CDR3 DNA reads TGTGCCAGCAGTTCATTCGCGGGACAGGGGAAAAATGAGCAGTTCTTC. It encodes CASSSFAGQGKNEQFF.

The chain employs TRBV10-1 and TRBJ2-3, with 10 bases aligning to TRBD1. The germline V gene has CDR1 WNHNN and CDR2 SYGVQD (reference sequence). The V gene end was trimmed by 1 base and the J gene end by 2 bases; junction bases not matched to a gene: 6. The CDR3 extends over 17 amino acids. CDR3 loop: CASSECRQGADTDTQYF. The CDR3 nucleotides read TGCGCCAGCAGTGAGTGTAGACAGGGGGCGGACACAGATACGCAGTATTTT.

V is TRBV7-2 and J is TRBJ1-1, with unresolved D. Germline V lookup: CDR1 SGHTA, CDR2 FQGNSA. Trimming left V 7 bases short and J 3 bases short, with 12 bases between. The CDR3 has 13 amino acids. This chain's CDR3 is CASTPNLDTEAFF. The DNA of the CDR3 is TGTGCCAGCACACCTAACCTGGACACTGAAGCTTTCTTT.

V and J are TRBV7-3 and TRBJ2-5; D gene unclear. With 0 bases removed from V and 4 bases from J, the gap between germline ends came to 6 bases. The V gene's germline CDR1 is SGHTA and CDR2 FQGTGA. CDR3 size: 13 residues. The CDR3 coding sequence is TGTGCCAGCAGCTTAACCCCCGGAGAGACCCAGTACTTC. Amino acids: CASSLTPGETQYF.

The CDR3, as DNA: TGTGCCAGCAGTTTATTGGGACAGCAGTATTTT. It codes for CASSLLGQQYF. This chain links TRBV28 with TRBJ2-3; tentative D call: TRBD1 (6 bases). Per the germline V gene, CDR1 is MDHEN and CDR2 is SYDVKM. The CDR3 sequence is 11 residues long. V was cut by 1 base and J by 11 bases, with 7 bases left in between.

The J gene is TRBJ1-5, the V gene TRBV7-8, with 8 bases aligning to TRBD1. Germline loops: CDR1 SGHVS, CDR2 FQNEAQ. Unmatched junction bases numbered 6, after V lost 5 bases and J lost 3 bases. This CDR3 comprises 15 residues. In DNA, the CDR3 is TGTGCCAGCAGCAGCCAGGGGGCCAACAATCAGCCCCAGCATTTT. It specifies CASSSQGANNQPQHF.

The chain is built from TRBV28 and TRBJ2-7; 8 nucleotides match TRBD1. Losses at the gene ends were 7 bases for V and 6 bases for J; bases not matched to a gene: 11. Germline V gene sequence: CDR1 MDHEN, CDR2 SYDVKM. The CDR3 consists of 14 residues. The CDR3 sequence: CASTRDRLFSEQYF. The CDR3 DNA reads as TGTGCCAGCACTCGGGACAGGTTGTTTTCCGAGCAGTACTTC. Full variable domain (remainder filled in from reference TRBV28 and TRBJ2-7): DVKVTQSSRYLVKRTGEKVFLECVQDMDHENMFWYRQDPGLGLRLIYFSYDVKMKEKGDIPEGYSVSREKKERFSLILESASTNQTSMYLCASTRDRLFSEQYFGPGTRLTVT.

Here the CDR3 reads CASSLAGGGPQETQYF. Written as DNA, the CDR3 is TGCGCCAGCAGCTTGGCGGGCGGGGGGCCCCAAGAGACCCAGTACTTC. The chain carries TRBV5-1 and TRBJ2-5, with 8 bases fitting TRBD2. CDR3 length equals 16 residues. V shed 0 bases and J 1 base; nucleotides not matched to a gene: 5. CDR1 SGHRS and CDR2 YFSETQ come from the germline V gene.

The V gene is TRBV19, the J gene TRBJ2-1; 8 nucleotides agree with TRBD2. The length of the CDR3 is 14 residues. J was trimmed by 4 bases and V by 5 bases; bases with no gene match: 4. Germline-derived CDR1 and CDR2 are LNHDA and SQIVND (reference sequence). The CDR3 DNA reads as TGTGCCAGTAGTGGGACTAGGTGGTACAATGAGCAGTTCTTC. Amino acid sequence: CASSGTRWYNEQFF. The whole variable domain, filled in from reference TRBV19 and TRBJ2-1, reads DGGITQSPKYLFRKEGQNVTLSCEQNLNHDAMYWYRQDPGQGLRLIYYSQIVNDFQKGDIAEGYSVSREKKESFPLTVTSAQKNPTAFYLCASSGTRWYNEQFFGPGTRLTVL.